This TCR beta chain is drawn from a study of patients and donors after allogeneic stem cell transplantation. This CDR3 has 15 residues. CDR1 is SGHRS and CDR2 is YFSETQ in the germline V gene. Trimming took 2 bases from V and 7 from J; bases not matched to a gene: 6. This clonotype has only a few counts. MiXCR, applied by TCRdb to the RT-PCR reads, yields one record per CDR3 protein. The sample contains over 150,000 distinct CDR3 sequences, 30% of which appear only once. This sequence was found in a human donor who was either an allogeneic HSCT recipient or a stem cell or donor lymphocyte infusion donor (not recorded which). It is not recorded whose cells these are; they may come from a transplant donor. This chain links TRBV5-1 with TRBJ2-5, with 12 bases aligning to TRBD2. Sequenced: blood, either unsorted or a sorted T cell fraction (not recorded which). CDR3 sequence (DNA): TGCGCCAGCAGCTTACTAGCGGGAGGCAGCTGGACCCAGTACTTC. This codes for CASSLLAGGSWTQYF.